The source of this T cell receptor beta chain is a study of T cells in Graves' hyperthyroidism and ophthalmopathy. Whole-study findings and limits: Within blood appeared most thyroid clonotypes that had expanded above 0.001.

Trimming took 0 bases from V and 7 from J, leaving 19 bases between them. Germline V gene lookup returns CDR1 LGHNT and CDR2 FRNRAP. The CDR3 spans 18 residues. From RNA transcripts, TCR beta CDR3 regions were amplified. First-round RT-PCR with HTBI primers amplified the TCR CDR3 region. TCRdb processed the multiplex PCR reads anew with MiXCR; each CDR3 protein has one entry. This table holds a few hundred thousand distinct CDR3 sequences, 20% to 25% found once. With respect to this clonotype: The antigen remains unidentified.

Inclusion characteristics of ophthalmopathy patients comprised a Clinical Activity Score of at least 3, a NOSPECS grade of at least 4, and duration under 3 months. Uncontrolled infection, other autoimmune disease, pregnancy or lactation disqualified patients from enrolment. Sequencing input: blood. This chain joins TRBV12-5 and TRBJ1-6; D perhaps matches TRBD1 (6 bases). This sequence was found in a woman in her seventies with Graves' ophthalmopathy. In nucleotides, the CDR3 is TGTGCTAGTGGTTTGGTCCTCCAGGGGTCCGGGTCCAATTCACCCCTCCACTTT. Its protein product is CASGLVLQGSGSNSPLHF.